The 6 T cell receptor beta chains listed next were all sequenced from one sample in a study of beta chain features in type 1 diabetes. Since all of the isolated RNA was reverse transcribed, expressed TCRB transcripts were what got sequenced. Method: immunoSEQ multiplex PCR; TCRdb's copy keeps in-frame clones and lacks some. This table has approximately 100,000 clones, approximately 39% appearing once. The specimen was stem cell memory CD4+ T cells from blood. Source of these receptors: a woman aged 18-29 years in good health.

This clone was observed a handful of times. The J gene is TRBJ2-5, the V gene TRBV23-1; no clear D. TRBV23-1 is identified as an open reading frame with a role that is uncertain. The ends were cut back, 2 bases at V and 5 bases at J, with 12 bases in the middle. This CDR3 has 14 amino acids. The CDR3 loop is CASSQRPLLETQYF. CDR3 sequence (DNA): TGCGCCAGCAGTCAACGTCCGCTATTGGAGACCCAGTACTTC.

The rearrangement joins TRBV6-6 to TRBJ1-1; no firm D call. Germline CDR1 reads MNHNY; CDR2 reads SVGAGI (reference sequence). Trimming removed 2 bases from V and 7 bases from J, with 14 bases in between. CDR3 length equals 14 residues. The chain's CDR3 is CASSYPRRAHEAFF. CDR3 sequence (DNA): TGTGCCAGCAGTTACCCAAGGCGAGCGCATGAAGCTTTCTTT.

The chain has TRBV7-2 and TRBJ2-1; TRBD1 matches 7 bases. CDR1 and CDR2 from the germline V gene are SGHTA and FQGNSA. J lost 5 bases, V lost 2 bases, and 3 bases had no gene match. This CDR3 spans 14 amino acids. The CDR3 region is CASSLHRGDNEQFF. The CDR3 DNA sequence: TGTGCCAGCAGCTTACACAGGGGTGACAATGAGCAGTTCTTC.

This rearrangement joins TRBV4-2 to TRBJ2-1; TRBD2 aligns across 7 bases. The CDR3 has 16 amino acids. Germline loops: CDR1 LGHNA, CDR2 YNFKEQ. Trimming at V came to 6 bases and at J to 4 bases, leaving 12 bases not matched to a gene. The CDR3 reads CASRQSGLGDYNEQFF. The CDR3 DNA reads TGTGCCAGCAGACAATCCGGACTAGGGGATTACAATGAGCAGTTCTTC.

The gene calls are TRBV18 and TRBJ1-1, with a tentative D call TRBD1 (6 bases). V shed 4 bases and J shed 0 bases, with 12 bases lying between them. Germline V gene lookup returns CDR1 KGHSH and CDR2 LQKENI. The CDR3 consists of 15 residues. The CDR3 region is CASSLARGVNTEAFF. Here the CDR3 DNA reads TGTGCCAGCTCACTCGCCAGGGGTGTGAACACTGAAGCTTTCTTT.

The genes are TRBV7-9 and TRBJ2-7; weak D call: TRBD2 (5 bases). Trimming cost V 1 base and J 0 bases, with 13 bases left between them. The CDR3 loop spans 16 amino acids. The germline CDR1 and CDR2 sequences are SEHNR and FQNEAQ (reference sequence). The CDR3 DNA sequence: TGTGCCAGCAGCTTAGGGGGAGTTTGGAGCTCCTACGAGCAGTACTTC. It specifies CASSLGGVWSSYEQYF.